This T cell receptor (beta chain) stems from a study of T cells in Graves' hyperthyroidism and ophthalmopathy. This clonotype came up many times. The CDR3 runs 13 residues. From germline, CDR1 is DFQATT and CDR2 SNEGSKA (reference sequence). V gave up 6 bases and J gave up 5 bases; unmatched junction bases: 7. Template material for amplifying TCR beta CDR3 regions consisted of RNA transcripts. RT-PCR in the first round (using the HTBI primer set) targeted the TCR CDR3. TCRdb independently ran MiXCR on the multiplex PCR reads; one entry per CDR3 protein. The repertoire holds roughly 800,000 distinct CDR3 sequences, with more than 30% as singletons.

What was sequenced was blood. This chain connects TRBV20-1 to TRBJ1-5; 7 nucleotides align to TRBD1. The TCR originated in a man in his late teens or twenties with Graves' hyperthyroidism. The CDR3 bases are TGCAGTGCACAGCGACAGGGAGATCAGCCCCAGCATTTT. Encoded protein: CSAQRQGDQPQHF.